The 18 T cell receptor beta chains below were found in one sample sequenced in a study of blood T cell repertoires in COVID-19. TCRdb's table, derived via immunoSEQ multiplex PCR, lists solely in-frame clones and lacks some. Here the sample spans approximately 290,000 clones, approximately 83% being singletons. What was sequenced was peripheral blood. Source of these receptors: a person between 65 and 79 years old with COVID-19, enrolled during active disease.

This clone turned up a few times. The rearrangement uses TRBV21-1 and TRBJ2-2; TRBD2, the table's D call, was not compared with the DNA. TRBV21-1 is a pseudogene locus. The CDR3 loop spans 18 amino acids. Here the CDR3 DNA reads TGTGCCAGCAGCTCCCCAAAGGGGGGCGGGAGGGAGATCGGGGAGCTGTTTTTT. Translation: CASSSPKGGGREIGELFF.

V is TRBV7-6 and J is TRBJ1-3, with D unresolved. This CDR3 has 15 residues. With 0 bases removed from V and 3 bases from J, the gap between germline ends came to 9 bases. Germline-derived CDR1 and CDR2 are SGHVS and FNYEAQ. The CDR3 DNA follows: TGTGCCAGCAGCTTAGCTTCGGGTGGTGGAAACACCATATATTTT. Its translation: CASSLASGGGNTIYF.

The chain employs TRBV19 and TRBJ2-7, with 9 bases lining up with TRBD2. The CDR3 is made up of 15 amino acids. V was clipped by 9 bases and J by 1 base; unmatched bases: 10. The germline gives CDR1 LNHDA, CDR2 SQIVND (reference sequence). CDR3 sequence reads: CASSLSLAGSYEQYF. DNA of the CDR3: TGTGCCAGCTCGCTATCGCTAGCGGGATCCTACGAGCAGTACTTC.

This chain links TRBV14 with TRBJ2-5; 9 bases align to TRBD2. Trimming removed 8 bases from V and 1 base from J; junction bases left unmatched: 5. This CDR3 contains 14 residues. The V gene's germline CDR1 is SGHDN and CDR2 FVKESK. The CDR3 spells CASRSGGFQETQYF. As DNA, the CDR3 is TGTGCCAGCCGAAGCGGGGGGTTCCAAGAGACCCAGTACTTC. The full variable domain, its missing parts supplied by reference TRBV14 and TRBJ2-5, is EAGVTQFPSHSVIEKGQTVTLRCDPISGHDNLYWYRRVMGKEIKFLLHFVKESKQDESGMPNNRFLAERTGGTYSTLKVQPAELEDSGVYFCASRSGGFQETQYFGPGTRLLVL.

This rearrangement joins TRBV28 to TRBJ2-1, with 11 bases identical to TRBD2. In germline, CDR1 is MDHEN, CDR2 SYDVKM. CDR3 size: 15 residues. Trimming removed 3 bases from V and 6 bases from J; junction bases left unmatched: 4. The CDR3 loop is CASSLIAGGANEQFF. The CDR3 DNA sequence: TGTGCCAGCAGTTTGATAGCGGGAGGGGCCAATGAGCAGTTCTTC.

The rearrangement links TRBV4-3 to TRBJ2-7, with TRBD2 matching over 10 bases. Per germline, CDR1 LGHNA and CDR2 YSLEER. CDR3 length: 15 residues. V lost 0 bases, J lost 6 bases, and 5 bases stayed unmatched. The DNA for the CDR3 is TGCGCCAGCAGCCAAGATCTAGCGGGAGTGGGCGAGCAGTACTTC. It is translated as CASSQDLAGVGEQYF.

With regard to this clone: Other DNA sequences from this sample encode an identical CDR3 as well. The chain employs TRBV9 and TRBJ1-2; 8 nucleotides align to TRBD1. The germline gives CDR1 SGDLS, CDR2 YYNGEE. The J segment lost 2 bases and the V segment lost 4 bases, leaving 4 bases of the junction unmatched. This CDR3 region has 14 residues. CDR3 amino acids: CASSPGTGNYGYTF. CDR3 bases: TGTGCCAGCAGCCCCGGGACAGGAAACTATGGCTACACCTTC.

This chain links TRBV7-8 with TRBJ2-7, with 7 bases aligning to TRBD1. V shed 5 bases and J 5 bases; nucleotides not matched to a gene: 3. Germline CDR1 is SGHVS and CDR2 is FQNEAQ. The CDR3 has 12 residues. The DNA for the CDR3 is TGTGCCAGCAGCAACACAGGGGACGAGCAGTACTTC. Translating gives CASSNTGDEQYF.

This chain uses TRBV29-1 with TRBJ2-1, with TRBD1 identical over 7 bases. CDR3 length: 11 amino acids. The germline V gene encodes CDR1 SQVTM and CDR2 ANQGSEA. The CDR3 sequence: CSVTGRNEQFF. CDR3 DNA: TGCTCAGTGACAGGGCGCAATGAGCAGTTCTTC.

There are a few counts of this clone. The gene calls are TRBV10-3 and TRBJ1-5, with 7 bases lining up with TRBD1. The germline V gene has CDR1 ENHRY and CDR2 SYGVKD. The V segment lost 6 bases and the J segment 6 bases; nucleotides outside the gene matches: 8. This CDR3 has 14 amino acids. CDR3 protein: CAIRQTGAGQPQHF. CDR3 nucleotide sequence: TGTGCCATCAGGCAAACAGGGGCGGGTCAGCCCCAGCATTTT.

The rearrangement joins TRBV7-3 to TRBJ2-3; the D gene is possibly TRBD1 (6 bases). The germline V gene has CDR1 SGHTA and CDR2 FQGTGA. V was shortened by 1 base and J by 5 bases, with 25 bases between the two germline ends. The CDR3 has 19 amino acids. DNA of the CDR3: TGTGCCAGCAGCTTAAGAGGAGTAGGCAGGGGCGGTCGTGAAGATACGCAGTATTTT. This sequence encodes CASSLRGVGRGGREDTQYF.

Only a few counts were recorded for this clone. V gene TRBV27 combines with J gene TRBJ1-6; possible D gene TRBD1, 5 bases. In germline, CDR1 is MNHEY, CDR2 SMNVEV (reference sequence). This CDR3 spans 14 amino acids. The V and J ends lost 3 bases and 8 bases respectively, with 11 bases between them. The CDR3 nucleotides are TGTGCCAGCAGTTTGAGCAGGGCTGATTCACCCCTCCACTTT. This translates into CASSLSRADSPLHF.

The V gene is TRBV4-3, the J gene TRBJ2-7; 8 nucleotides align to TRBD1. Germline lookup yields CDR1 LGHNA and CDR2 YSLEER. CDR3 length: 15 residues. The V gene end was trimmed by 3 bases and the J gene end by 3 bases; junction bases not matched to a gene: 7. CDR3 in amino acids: CASSQVDRDGYEQYF. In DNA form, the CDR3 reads TGCGCCAGCAGCCAGGTGGACAGGGATGGCTACGAGCAGTACTTC.

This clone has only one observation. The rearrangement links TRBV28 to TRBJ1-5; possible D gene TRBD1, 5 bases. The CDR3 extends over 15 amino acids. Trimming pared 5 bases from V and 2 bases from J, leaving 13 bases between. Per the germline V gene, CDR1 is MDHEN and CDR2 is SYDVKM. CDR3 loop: CASSLNTGGNQPQHF. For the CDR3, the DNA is TGTGCCAGCAGTCTAAATACAGGTGGCAATCAGCCCCAGCATTTT.

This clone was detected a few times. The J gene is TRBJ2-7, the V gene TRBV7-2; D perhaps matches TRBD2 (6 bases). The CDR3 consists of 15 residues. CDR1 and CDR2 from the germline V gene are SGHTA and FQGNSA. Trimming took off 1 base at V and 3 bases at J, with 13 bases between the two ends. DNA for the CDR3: TGTGCCAGCAGCTTAGGGCCCGGGGGATACTACGAGCAGTACTTC. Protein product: CASSLGPGGYYEQYF.

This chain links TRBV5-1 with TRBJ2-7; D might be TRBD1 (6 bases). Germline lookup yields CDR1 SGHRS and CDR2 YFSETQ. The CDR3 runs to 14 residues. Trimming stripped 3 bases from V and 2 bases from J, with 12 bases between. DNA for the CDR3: TGCGCCAGCAGCTCGATAACAGGGACCTACGAGCAGTACTTC. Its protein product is CASSSITGTYEQYF.

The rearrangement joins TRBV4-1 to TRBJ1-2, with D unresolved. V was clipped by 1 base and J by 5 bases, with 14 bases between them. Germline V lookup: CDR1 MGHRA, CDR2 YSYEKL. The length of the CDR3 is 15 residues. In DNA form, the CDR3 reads TGCGCCAGCAGCCAAGCCATACAGAATCCTTATGGCTACACCTTC. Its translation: CASSQAIQNPYGYTF.

The chain's CDR3 is CASFTGDTGELFF. CDR3 DNA sequence: TGTGCCAGCTTCACCGGGGACACCGGGGAGCTGTTTTTT. This chain links TRBV18 with TRBJ2-2, with a tentative D call TRBD2 (5 bases). V was trimmed by 7 bases and J by 3 bases, leaving 9 bases between them. CDR1 is KGHSH and CDR2 is LQKENI in the germline V gene. The CDR3 runs 13 residues.